Below, one T cell receptor (beta chain) is given with its context. The antigen is undetermined. The study ran its PCR with 60 Vbeta and 13 Jbeta primers. TCRdb keeps only in-frame clones here, not all; method: immunoSEQ multiplex PCR. Seen here are some 130,000 clones, 79% observed once, and the top ten hold around 7%. This sample stems from a study of cytomegalovirus exposure and HLA in healthy donors. Study-wide results and limits: Under in vitro conditions, a few CMV-associated chains were confirmed as specific for CMV antigens.

V was cut by 3 bases and J by 4 bases, with 9 bases left in between. This CDR3 comprises 13 residues. CDR1 and CDR2 from the germline V gene are SEHNR and FQNEAQ (reference sequence). This TCR derives from a man aged 40-49 years in good health and CMV-seropositive. The sequenced sample consisted of PBMCs. V gene TRBV7-9 combines with J gene TRBJ2-5; D may be TRBD2 (5 bases). CDR3 DNA: TGTGCCAGCAGCTTTGGGGAGACAGAGACCCAGTACTTC. It yields the protein CASSFGETETQYF.